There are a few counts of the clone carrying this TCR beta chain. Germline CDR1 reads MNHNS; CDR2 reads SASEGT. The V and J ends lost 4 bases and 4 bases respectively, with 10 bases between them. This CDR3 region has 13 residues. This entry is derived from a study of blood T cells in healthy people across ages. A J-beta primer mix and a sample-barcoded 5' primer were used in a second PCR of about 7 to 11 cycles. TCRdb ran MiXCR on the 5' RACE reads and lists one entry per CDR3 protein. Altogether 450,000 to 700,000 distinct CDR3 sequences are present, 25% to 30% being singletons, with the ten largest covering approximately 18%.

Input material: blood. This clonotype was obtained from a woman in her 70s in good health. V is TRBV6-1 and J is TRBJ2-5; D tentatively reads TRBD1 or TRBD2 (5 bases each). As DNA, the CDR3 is TGTGCCAGCAGTGCACTAGGGGCAGAGACCCAGTACTTC. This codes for CASSALGAETQYF.